This record concerns one TCR beta chain sequence. This clone was seen just once. Its cognate antigen has yet to be identified. Base qualities are not recorded, but no much larger clone differs from it by a single base. In the prospective study, participants were roughly 18 to 90 years old, resided in about two dozen geographic areas of the United States, and were enrolled through a virtual design. Cohort assignment in the prospective study relied on participant-reported clinical history from a screening survey and a study questionnaire. Recovered participants in ImmuneRACE Cohort 3 were defined as having two consecutive negative NP/OP PCR tests, clearance from a healthcare professional, or resolution of symptoms. Mobile phlebotomists in the prospective study collected whole blood, serum and a nasopharyngeal or oropharyngeal swab from every participant. Additional blood draws and questionnaires over an approximately 2-month period could optionally be provided by prospective study participants. Before DNA extraction, prospective study blood samples were shipped either frozen or at room temperature.

The germline V gene gives CDR1 as MDHEN and CDR2 as SYDVKM. The CDR3 holds 15 amino acids from the cysteine to the phenylalanine. The retained sequence is limited to the CDR3, 45 bases, with the frame set at the first base. V trim: 5 bases; J trim: 4 bases; unmatched bases: 10. The data belong to a study of blood T cell repertoires in COVID-19 (dated by TCRdb to the early 2020s). A note on the overall study: Samples covering the acute and convalescent phases of COVID-19 were provided by collaborators in the United States, Italy and Spain. The material from the prospective study consisted of cDNA or gDNA derived from T cells, B-cell-depleted T cells, or PBMCs. The dataset comprised deeply sampled blood TCRbeta repertoires from subjects exposed to, actively infected with, or recovered from COVID-19. The repertoires were released in a freely available public database meant as a resource for research on the immune response to SARS-CoV-2. Samples came from the ongoing ImmuneRACE study (first 160 participants) plus 1,254 subjects from 6 global collaborators. The sample metadata nearly always contained a de-identified subject ID, COVID-19 status, age in years and sex. Where available, HLA class I and class II types were obtained from metadata supplied by the sample provider rather than from assay-based typing. Points the paper makes about the study in general: The quantity of clinical and demographic metadata differed by source and by participant and was supplied without curation.

TCRbeta CDR3 regions were amplified from genomic DNA using the immunoSEQ Assay, a bias-controlled multiplex PCR. Turning to the authors' computational methods: Within the assay, amplification of reference gene primers was used to estimate how many nucleated cells each sample contained. Sequence reads were collapsed and filtered to measure the absolute abundance of every unique TCRbeta CDR3 rearrangement. Productive Simpson clonality was computed per sample as the square root of Simpson's diversity index over productive rearrangements. The table was pulled from immuneACCESS by TCRdb, which kept in-frame rearrangements only. Such tables lose some clones; where checked, under half of the loss comes from unresolved V genes, and the rest has no known cause. From that table come the V and J calls and clone size; the DNA was used to work out D and trimming. This sample gives about 130,000 clones in total; approximately 78% of them show up just once. The ten largest clones add up to around 6% of the sample.

The sequencing sample was made of PBMCs or T cells enriched from blood (not recorded which). This TCR came from a woman in her 50s who had recovered from COVID-19. The sequence is built from TRBV28 and TRBJ1-1; a stretch of 7 junction bases matches TRBD1. At the DNA level, the sequence is TGTGCCAGCAGTCTATCGACAGGGATAGGCACTGAAGCTTTCTTT. This is translated as CASSLSTGIGTEAFF.